Listed below are T cell receptor beta chains from one sample, sequenced in a study of patients and donors after allogeneic stem cell transplantation. One entry per CDR3 protein, called by TCRdb with MiXCR from the RT-PCR reads. The sample records roughly 880,000 distinct CDR3 sequences, roughly 18% being singletons. The sample was blood, either unsorted or a sorted T cell fraction (not recorded which). The receptor set was obtained from a human donor who was either an allogeneic HSCT recipient or a stem cell or donor lymphocyte infusion donor (not recorded which). It is not recorded whose cells these are; they may come from a transplant donor. CDR3s include the opening cysteine and the closing phenylalanine or tryptophan. D genes are given only for firm matches. The size field is filled for only some rows; it gives once, few, many or a size class.

.,TRBV29-1,TRBJ1-2,many,CSVETQTGGQTPYGYTF
TRBD1,TRBV3-1,TRBJ1-6,.,CASSPGGGSGYNSPLHF
.,TRBV9,TRBJ2-3,few,CASSVASYPKGTDTQYF
TRBD2,TRBV4-1,TRBJ2-3,.,CASSRQPGLGVDTQYF
.,TRBV6-2/TRBV6-3,TRBJ2-7,.,CASSYSPQFYEQYF
TRBD2,TRBV11-2,TRBJ2-5,.,CASSKGLAVTETQYF
.,TRBV4-3,TRBJ2-1,.,CASSQEPGGAEQFF
TRBD2,TRBV4-1,TRBJ2-7,many,CASSQGGASGMYQQYF
.,TRBV15,TRBJ1-6,many,CATSRDRAVVGSPLHF
.,TRBV7-3,TRBJ2-5,.,CASSPNSFALQGTQYF
TRBD2,TRBV11-2,TRBJ2-7,.,CASSSGLGLAVSYEQYF